This record looks at one T cell receptor (beta chain) sequence and its context. It has no known antigen specificity. No much larger clonotype is one base removed from it; base qualities were not supplied. The data were obtained in a study of blood T cell repertoires in COVID-19 (dated by TCRdb to 2020 to 2022). Study-wide context: Samples from collaborators originated in the United States, Italy and Spain and spanned both the acute and convalescent phases of COVID-19. The material from the prospective study consisted of cDNA or gDNA derived from T cells, B-cell-depleted T cells, or PBMCs. Deeply sampled blood TCRbeta repertoires from subjects exposed to, actively infected with, or recovered from COVID-19 were included in the dataset. The repertoires were made available in a free public database intended to serve as a resource for research on the immune response to SARS-CoV-2. Samples came from the ongoing ImmuneRACE study (first 160 participants) plus 1,254 subjects from 6 global collaborators. The sample metadata nearly always contained a de-identified subject ID, COVID-19 status, age in years and sex. Where available, HLA class I and class II types were taken from metadata supplied by the sample provider and were not determined by assay-based typing. Overall study outcomes, separate from this receptor: The quantity of clinical and demographic metadata differed by source and by participant and was supplied without curation.

The CDR1 and CDR2 encoded by the germline V gene are SGHTA and FQGNSA. The CDR3 runs 16 amino acids, cysteine and phenylalanine included. Only CDR3 DNA remains: 48 bases, in frame from the first base. The V end gives up 5 bases and the J end 2 bases, leaving 8 bases in the junction not matched to a gene. TCRbeta CDR3 regions were amplified from genomic DNA using the immunoSEQ Assay, a bias-controlled multiplex PCR. On the authors' methods: The number of nucleated cells in each sample was estimated by amplification of reference gene primers within the assay. To quantify the absolute abundance of each unique TCRbeta CDR3 rearrangement, sequence reads were collapsed and filtered. For each sample, productive Simpson clonality was calculated by taking the square root of Simpson's diversity index across productive rearrangements. Imported from immuneACCESS, the table was reduced by TCRdb to in-frame sequences with V and J called. These copies leave out some clones; in studies compared against another copy, an unresolved V gene accounts for under half, and the cause of the remainder is not known. V, J and clone size reflect that table, while D and trimming were determined from the DNA. The sample table holds about 200,000 clones, of which about 77% were seen once. Jointly, the top ten make up about 2.8% of the sample.

Whole blood was collected in K2EDTA tubes by collaborating institutions according to the institutions' own protocols. For TCRbeta analysis, collaborators shipped samples as frozen whole blood, isolated PBMCs, or DNA extracted from either of those sample types. The receptor was derived from a woman aged 80 or over with active or convalescent COVID-19. Sequencing was done on a sample of peripheral blood. The rearrangement joined TRBV7-2 to TRBJ2-4, with 8 bases in between that match TRBD1. For the CDR3, the sequence is CASSPLWTGPKNIQYF. The DNA sequence is given as TGTGCCAGCAGCCCCCTCTGGACAGGGCCCAAAAACATTCAGTACTTC. Joined to the reference TRBV7-2 and TRBJ2-4 proteins, this CDR3 gives the full variable domain: GAGVSQSPSNKVTEKGKDVELRCDPISGHTALYWYRQSLGQGLEFLIYFQGNSAPDKSGLPSDRFSAERTGGSVSTLTIQRTQQEDSAVYLCASSPLWTGPKNIQYFGAGTRLSVL.